What follows are 26 T cell receptor beta chains derived from one specimen sequenced in a study of T cell responses to AZD1222 COVID-19 vaccine. Sequencing was performed with immunoSEQ multiplex PCR; in TCRdb, only in-frame clones are kept and a portion is missing. The sample lists about 110,000 clones; roughly 88% were seen once. The sample in question was peripheral blood, obtained on day 0 of AZD1222 vaccination. The receptors were gathered from an adult in good health.

This chain connects TRBV9 to TRBJ2-2; D not certain. This CDR3 spans 12 amino acids. CDR1 and CDR2 from the germline V gene are SGDLS and YYNGEE. V lost 0 bases, J lost 5 bases, and 2 bases lay in between. CDR3 sequence reads: CASSVATGELFF. For the CDR3, the DNA is TGTGCCAGCAGCGTAGCAACCGGGGAGCTGTTTTTT.

This clone was detected once. This chain connects TRBV6-2 or TRBV6-3 to TRBJ2-7, with 11 nucleotides matching TRBD1. The trim removed 2 bases at V and 4 bases at J, leaving 10 bases unmatched. The CDR3 spans 17 residues. CDR1 is MNHEY and CDR2 is SVGEGT in the germline V gene. The DNA for the CDR3 is TGTGCCAGCAGTTACCGAAACCCGGGACAGGGGGTTTACGAGCAGTACTTC. Translation: CASSYRNPGQGVYEQYF.

The chain uses TRBV30 and TRBJ1-2; 11 bases are a match to TRBD1. Germline-derived CDR1 and CDR2 are GTSNPN and SVGIG (reference sequence). The V segment lost 4 bases and the J segment 3 bases; nucleotides outside the gene matches: 7. This CDR3 has 15 residues. The DNA of the CDR3 is TGTGCCTGGACCCCGGGACAGGGGGACGACTATGGCTACACCTTC. As protein: CAWTPGQGDDYGYTF.

V usage is TRBV2 and J usage is TRBJ2-1; 9 bases map to TRBD1. In germline, CDR1 is SNHLY, CDR2 FYNNEI. With V trimmed by 7 bases and J by 5 bases, 18 bases remained unmatched. The CDR3 has 18 residues. CDR3 in DNA: TGTGCCAGCACCTGGACAGGGGACGGCTTTGGGGGGGACAATGAGCAGTTCTTC. Translated, it gives CASTWTGDGFGGDNEQFF.

The rearrangement uses TRBV7-2 and TRBJ2-2; D is possibly TRBD2 (5 bases). Trimming stripped 0 bases from V and 6 bases from J, with 5 bases between. The germline V gene encodes CDR1 SGHTA and CDR2 FQGNSA. This CDR3 contains 13 residues. Here the CDR3 reads CASSLARAGELFF. In DNA form, the CDR3 reads TGTGCCAGCAGCTTAGCGAGGGCCGGGGAGCTGTTTTTT. Drawing the rest from reference TRBV7-2 and TRBJ2-2, the complete variable domain is GAGVSQSPSNKVTEKGKDVELRCDPISGHTALYWYRQSLGQGLEFLIYFQGNSAPDKSGLPSDRFSAERTGGSVSTLTIQRTQQEDSAVYLCASSLARAGELFFGEGSRLTVL.

The chain employs TRBV7-6 and TRBJ2-3, with a weak D call TRBD2 (6 bases). CDR1 and CDR2 from the germline V gene are SGHVS and FNYEAQ. Between the trimmed V and J ends, which lost 2 bases and 6 bases, there was a span of 18 bases. This CDR3 region has 16 residues. CDR3 protein: CASSLPAGPPVDTQYF. The DNA for the CDR3 is TGTGCCAGCAGCTTACCAGCGGGCCCCCCGGTCGATACGCAGTATTTT.

The chain recombines TRBV14 with TRBJ2-7, with 7 bases fitting TRBD1. Germline V gene data show CDR1 as SGHDN and CDR2 as FVKESK. J gave up 6 bases and V 6 bases, and 11 bases lay outside the gene matches. The length of the CDR3 is 14 residues. The CDR3 nucleotides read TGTGCCAGCAGGGGAGACAGGGAGTCCAGCGAGCAGTACGTC. Translating gives CASRGDRESSEQYV.

The chain employs TRBV7-3 and TRBJ2-2; 7 bases match TRBD1. CDR1 and CDR2 from the germline V gene are SGHTA and FQGTGA. V was pared by 5 bases and J by 7 bases, with 7 bases of the junction left unmatched. The CDR3 loop spans 14 amino acids. The CDR3 DNA is TGTGCCAGCAGCGCAGCGACAGGGAACGGGGAGCTGTTTTTT. Translation gives CASSAATGNGELFF.

V and J are TRBV19 and TRBJ1-2, with a possible D match to TRBD1 (5 bases). From germline, CDR1 is LNHDA and CDR2 SQIVND (reference sequence). The CDR3 extends over 14 amino acids. The ends were cut back, 3 bases at V and 4 bases at J, with 12 bases in the middle. CDR3 sequence reads: CASSISGRVYGYTF. The CDR3 nucleotides read TGTGCCAGTAGTATTTCAGGGCGCGTCTATGGCTACACCTTC.

This clone has just a few counts. J is TRBJ1-5 and V is TRBV18, with D possibly being TRBD1 (5 bases). The germline V and J ends were trimmed by 5 bases and 2 bases, with 10 bases remaining between them. Looked up from germline, CDR1 is KGHSH and CDR2 is LQKENI. CDR3 length equals 14 residues. The CDR3 region has the DNA TGTGCCAGCTCAGCAGGGAAGGGCAATCAGCCCCAGCATTTT. Protein: CASSAGKGNQPQHF.

The chain links TRBV12-3 or TRBV12-4 to TRBJ1-1; D unresolved. The CDR3 has 11 amino acids. V was pared by 3 bases and J by 6 bases, with 5 bases between. The CDR3 DNA follows: TGTGCCAGCAGTTTTCGGGCTGAAGCTTTCTTT. This codes for CASSFRAEAFF.

The rearrangement links TRBV12-5 to TRBJ1-1; D ambiguous. The CDR3 is made up of 14 amino acids. The V gene lost 0 bases and the J gene lost 4 bases, with 9 bases spanning the gap. CDR1 and CDR2 (germline): LGHNT, FRNRAP. The CDR3 bases are TGTGCTAGTGGTTTGGTATCAGTATCCACTGAAGCTTTCTTT. It translates to CASGLVSVSTEAFF.

A single count supports this clone. The chain uses TRBV15 and TRBJ1-5, with D maybe TRBD1 (5 bases). V shed 6 bases and J shed 6 bases, with 9 bases lying between them. Germline V CDR1 and CDR2: LNHNV, YYDKDF (reference sequence). The CDR3 has 12 residues. The CDR3 loop is CATRGEGQPQHF. CDR3 nucleotides: TGTGCCACCAGAGGGGAGGGTCAGCCCCAGCATTTT.

This chain joins TRBV19 and TRBJ1-1; TRBD1 matches at 8 bases. Germline CDR1 is LNHDA and CDR2 is SQIVND (reference sequence). The CDR3 runs 13 residues. The V and J ends lost 6 bases and 5 bases, in that order; junction bases with no gene match: 5. The CDR3 is CASSPTGETEAFF. The CDR3 DNA reads TGTGCCAGTAGCCCGACAGGGGAGACTGAAGCTTTCTTT.

This chain connects TRBV12-3 or TRBV12-4 to TRBJ2-7; no clear D gene. There are 12 residues in the CDR3. Between the trimmed V and J ends, which lost 2 bases and 2 bases, there was a span of 4 bases. CDR3 nucleotide sequence: TGTGCCAGCAGTTTAACAGCCTACGAGCAGTACTTC. This codes for CASSLTAYEQYF.

This clone showed up just once. The gene calls are TRBV5-4 and TRBJ1-1; D may be TRBD1 (5 bases). CDR3 size: 15 residues. The germline V gene has CDR1 SGHNT and CDR2 YYREEE (reference sequence). Trimming left V 0 bases short and J 6 bases short, with 15 bases between. The CDR3, as DNA: TGTGCCAGCAGCTTGGGTTCCGGGGCTCGGGCTGAAGCTTTCTTT. It specifies CASSLGSGARAEAFF.

V usage is TRBV18 and J usage is TRBJ2-7; tentatively, D is TRBD1 (5 bases). Germline V gene lookup returns CDR1 KGHSH and CDR2 LQKENI. The CDR3 sequence is 15 residues long. Trimming shortened V by 2 bases and J by 1 base, and 12 bases separated the two germline ends. The CDR3 DNA sequence: TGTGCCAGCTCACCAGCGCGGACAAATTCCTACGAGCAGTACTTC. It encodes CASSPARTNSYEQYF.

CDR3 in amino acids: CASSLGAGELFF. For the CDR3, the DNA is TGTGCCAGCAGCTTGGGTGCCGGGGAGCTGTTTTTT. This rearrangement joins TRBV11-3 to TRBJ2-2; D is unclear. V dropped 3 bases and J dropped 6 bases, with 5 bases sitting between them. Germline CDR1 is SGHNT and CDR2 is YENEEA. The CDR3 is 12 residues long.

This chain links TRBV24-1 with TRBJ1-4; the match to TRBD1 covers 8 bases. This CDR3 spans 15 amino acids. CDR1 and CDR2 from the germline V gene are KGHDR and SFDVKD. Trimming removed 2 bases from V and 6 bases from J; junction bases left unmatched: 4. CDR3 amino acids: CATSDSGQGDEKLFF. The DNA of the CDR3 is TGTGCCACCAGTGATTCAGGACAGGGCGATGAAAAACTGTTTTTT.

The chain employs TRBV9 and TRBJ1-3, with TRBD1 as a possible D gene (6 bases). The CDR3 has 15 amino acids. V was shortened by 0 bases and J by 7 bases, with 14 bases between the two germline ends. Germline-derived CDR1 and CDR2 are SGDLS and YYNGEE. CDR3: CASSVGVQGANTIYF. In DNA, the CDR3 is TGTGCCAGCAGCGTAGGGGTACAGGGCGCGAACACCATATATTTT.

The chain carries TRBV7-9 and TRBJ2-1; D is unclear. Trimming pared 1 base from V and 4 bases from J, leaving 8 bases between. Germline V lookup: CDR1 SEHNR, CDR2 FQNEAQ (reference sequence). The CDR3 totals 14 residues. DNA for the CDR3: TGTGCCAGCAGCTTAGGGGGTTCATACAATGAGCAGTTCTTC. Translation gives CASSLGGSYNEQFF.

This chain links TRBV24-1 with TRBJ2-3; 12 bases agree with TRBD2. Trimming took 4 bases from V and 7 from J; bases not matched to a gene: 8. The CDR3 loop spans 16 amino acids. Germline V lookup: CDR1 KGHDR, CDR2 SFDVKD. DNA for the CDR3: TGTGCCACCAGTGAACCACTAGCGGGGGGTACACATACGCAGTATTTT. It encodes CATSEPLAGGTHTQYF.

CDR3 in amino acids: CATPGWGSRGYTF. In nucleotides, the CDR3 is TGTGCCACCCCAGGTTGGGGGAGTCGGGGCTACACCTTC. The J gene is TRBJ1-2, the V gene TRBV28; D is possibly TRBD1 (5 bases). Germline lookup yields CDR1 MDHEN and CDR2 SYDVKM. The germline V and J ends were trimmed by 10 bases and 8 bases, with 20 bases remaining between them. CDR3 length: 13 residues.

The CDR3 coding sequence is TGTGCCAGCAGCCATTGGACAGGGGTTAGCACAGATACGCAGTATTTT. This codes for CASSHWTGVSTDTQYF. The chain recombines TRBV3-1 (or the pseudogene TRBV3-2) with TRBJ2-3, with TRBD1 matching over 9 bases. Looked up from germline, CDR1 is LGHDT and CDR2 is YNNKEL (reference sequence). The CDR3 runs 16 residues. V was pared by 3 bases and J by 0 bases, with 4 bases of the junction left unmatched.

The table lists this clone with a few counts. The chain's CDR3 is CASSYSTGQSYNQPQHF. Here the CDR3 DNA reads TGTGCCAGCAGTTACTCTACGGGACAGAGCTACAATCAGCCCCAGCATTTT. The chain has TRBV6-2 or TRBV6-3 and TRBJ1-5; 7 nucleotides match TRBD1. This CDR3 comprises 17 residues. Germline V CDR1 and CDR2: MNHEY, SVGEGT. The trim removed 0 bases at V and 3 bases at J, leaving 8 bases unmatched.

The CDR3 nucleotides read TGTGCCAGCAGCTGGAGGGGACAGGGGGCGCGGGAGACCCAGTACTTC. It yields the protein CASSWRGQGARETQYF. V gene TRBV5-4 combines with J gene TRBJ2-5; 12 bases match TRBD1. CDR3 size: 16 residues. The V segment lost 3 bases and the J segment 5 bases; nucleotides outside the gene matches: 8. Germline V gene sequence: CDR1 SGHNT, CDR2 YYREEE (reference sequence).